Included here is one T cell receptor beta chain sequence, with context. This sample is part of a study of blood T cell repertoires in COVID-19. For the study at large: The cDNA or gDNA used as material had been derived from T cells, B-cell-depleted T cells, or PBMCs.

V lost 6 bases and J 5 bases, leaving 7 bases between the germline ends. The CDR3 extends over 11 amino acids. Libraries were prepared by immunoSEQ multiplex PCR; TCRdb keeps only in-frame clonotypes and omits some of them. This sample carries about 240,000 clones, over 80% of them seen once, and the ten largest clones take 1.9%. The chain couples TRBV12-3 or TRBV12-4 to TRBJ1-2, with D hard to call. The sequencing sample was made of peripheral blood. This sequence was found in a man aged 30-40 years who had recovered from COVID-19. The CDR3 DNA reads as TGTGCCAGCAGCCCCGGTTATGGCTACACCTTC. It is translated as CASSPGYGYTF.